A single sample is the source of the 18 T cell receptor beta chains below, sequenced in a study of cytomegalovirus exposure and HLA in healthy donors. The PCR had 60 Vbeta and 13 Jbeta primers. The repertoire was sequenced with immunoSEQ multiplex PCR; TCRdb's copy has only in-frame clones and lacks some. The sample yields 150,000 to 200,000 clones, around 80% seen once. Specimen: PBMCs. These receptors all come from a man between 25 and 39 years old in good health and CMV-seronegative.

This CDR3 is CASSESRQGNQPQHF. For the CDR3, the DNA is TGCGCCAGCAGTGAGTCGAGGCAGGGGAATCAGCCCCAGCATTTT. V gene TRBV10-2 combines with J gene TRBJ1-5; possibly TRBD1 for D (6 bases). V was shortened by 0 bases and J by 4 bases, with 10 bases between the two germline ends. The CDR3 runs 15 residues. Germline V gene sequence: CDR1 WSHSY, CDR2 SAAADI.

The CDR3 bases are TGCGCCAGCAGCTTTGCCGGGACAAAAGAAGCTTTCTTT. Encoded protein: CASSFAGTKEAFF. The chain couples TRBV5-1 to TRBJ1-1, with a possible D match to TRBD1 (6 bases). The CDR3 spans 13 residues. Trimming shortened V by 2 bases and J by 8 bases, and 13 bases separated the two germline ends. CDR1 SGHRS and CDR2 YFSETQ come from the germline V gene.

The chain joins TRBV10-1 to TRBJ2-6, with D uncertain. Trimming cost V 5 bases and J 4 bases, with 6 bases left between them. Germline loops: CDR1 WNHNN, CDR2 SYGVQD (reference sequence). The CDR3 has 13 residues. The CDR3 DNA reads TGCGCCAGCAGTCCCGGGGGGGCCAACGTCCTGACTTTC. Translating it yields CASSPGGANVLTF.

V and J are TRBV30 and TRBJ2-5, with 7 bases matching TRBD2. The CDR3 runs 15 residues. The J segment lost 2 bases and the V segment lost 3 bases, leaving 9 bases of the junction unmatched. Germline V lookup: CDR1 GTSNPN, CDR2 SVGIG (reference sequence). CDR3 DNA: TGTGCCTGGAGGGGTGGGGCTAGCGGACAAGAGACCCAGTACTTC. Its protein product is CAWRGGASGQETQYF.

The gene calls are TRBV15 and TRBJ2-7, with a tentative D call TRBD2 (5 bases). Germline assignment: CDR1 LNHNV and CDR2 YYDKDF (reference sequence). This CDR3 region has 15 residues. Trimming took 4 bases from V and 7 from J, leaving 20 bases between them. The CDR3 DNA reads TGTGCCACCAGCACGGTAGCGTTCTCGACGCGAGAGCAGTACTTC. Residues: CATSTVAFSTREQYF.

This clone was seen just once. This chain links TRBV4-3 with TRBJ2-7, with 11 bases that match TRBD2. There are 17 residues in the CDR3. Trimming at V came to 0 bases and at J to 0 bases, leaving 4 bases not matched to a gene. Germline lookup yields CDR1 LGHNA and CDR2 YSLEER. The CDR3 region has the DNA TGCGCCAGCAGCCAAGACCTAGCGGGGGGTTACTCCTACGAGCAGTACTTC. Protein sequence: CASSQDLAGGYSYEQYF.

This clone was counted a few times. V gene TRBV6-5 combines with J gene TRBJ2-7; 7 bases agree with TRBD1. Trimming removed 2 bases from V and 3 bases from J; junction bases left unmatched: 4. Germline-derived CDR1 and CDR2 are MNHEY and SVGAGI. The CDR3 runs to 14 residues. The CDR3 nucleotides are TGTGCCAGCAGTTACCCGGACAGGAACTACGAGCAGTACTTC. It encodes CASSYPDRNYEQYF.

The V call is TRBV19, the J call TRBJ2-3, with TRBD2 matching over 8 bases. Germline CDR1 LNHDA, CDR2 SQIVND (reference sequence). This CDR3 comprises 16 residues. Trimming at V came to 5 bases and at J to 0 bases, leaving 7 bases not matched to a gene. The CDR3 coding sequence is TGTGCCAGTAGTGTTCTGGGCGGGGGGAGCACAGATACGCAGTATTTT. Translation gives CASSVLGGGSTDTQYF.

The J gene is TRBJ1-1, the V gene TRBV18, with TRBD1 as a possible D gene (5 bases). Between the trimmed V and J ends, which lost 0 bases and 10 bases, there was a span of 12 bases. Germline V lookup: CDR1 KGHSH, CDR2 LQKENI. The CDR3 runs to 13 residues. CDR3: CASSPPQGLRAFF. In nucleotides, the CDR3 is TGTGCCAGCTCACCACCGCAGGGACTTCGAGCTTTCTTT.

The genes are TRBV6-1 and TRBJ2-2, with TRBD1 identical over 10 bases. Trimming took 8 bases from V and 7 from J; bases not matched to a gene: 7. Germline lookup yields CDR1 MNHNS and CDR2 SASEGT. CDR3 size: 14 residues. The CDR3 DNA is TGTGCCAGCGTTGACAGGGGGCTGATCGGGGAGCTGTTTTTT. This gives the protein CASVDRGLIGELFF.

The rearrangement joins TRBV28 to TRBJ2-2; D gene unclear. The CDR3 runs 15 residues. Trimming left V 4 bases short and J 7 bases short, with 16 bases between. Germline values: CDR1 MDHEN, CDR2 SYDVKM. CDR3 sequence (DNA): TGTGCCAGCAGTTCTCTACAGACCCCCCTCGGGGAGCTGTTTTTT. Amino acid sequence: CASSSLQTPLGELFF.

The chain joins TRBV4-1 to TRBJ2-7; TRBD2 matches 9 bases. There are 14 residues in the CDR3. CDR1 MGHRA and CDR2 YSYEKL come from the germline V gene. Unmatched junction bases numbered 3, after V lost 3 bases and J lost 3 bases. The CDR3 DNA follows: TGCGCCAGCAGCCACTCAGCGGGGGGCTACGAGCAGTACTTC. Protein product: CASSHSAGGYEQYF.

This clone was seen only a few times. The V gene is TRBV2, the J gene TRBJ2-1, with a possible D match to TRBD2 (6 bases). The CDR3 consists of 15 residues. Trimming stripped 2 bases from V and 9 bases from J, with 17 bases between. CDR1 SNHLY and CDR2 FYNNEI come from the germline V gene. The CDR3 DNA is TGTGCCAGCAGTGAAAGGACGGGGGAGTATAGTGAGCAGTTCTTC. Amino acid sequence: CASSERTGEYSEQFF.

The chain couples TRBV28 to TRBJ2-7, with a tentative D call TRBD1 (6 bases). CDR3 size: 13 residues. V lost 5 bases to trimming and J lost 6 bases, with 14 bases between them. Per germline, CDR1 MDHEN and CDR2 SYDVKM. The CDR3 sequence: CASSIPTGFEQYF. CDR3 nucleotide sequence: TGTGCCAGCAGTATACCTACAGGGTTCGAGCAGTACTTC.

The chain combines TRBV7-9 with TRBJ1-1; D unclear. The germline V gene encodes CDR1 SEHNR and CDR2 FQNEAQ (reference sequence). V was pared by 3 bases and J by 5 bases, with 7 bases between. CDR3 length: 12 amino acids. The CDR3 spells CASSFVMTEAFF. The CDR3 coding sequence is TGTGCCAGCAGCTTCGTAATGACTGAAGCTTTCTTT.

This clone came up once. V gene TRBV28 combines with J gene TRBJ1-2; a possible D gene is TRBD1 (5 bases). From germline, CDR1 is MDHEN and CDR2 SYDVKM. The germline V and J ends were trimmed by 5 bases and 4 bases, with 11 bases remaining between them. The CDR3 is 13 amino acids. DNA for the CDR3: TGTGCCAGCAGTCCCGGGACTGGCTATGGCTACACCTTC. It encodes CASSPGTGYGYTF.

V and J are TRBV5-1 and TRBJ2-3; 11 positions match TRBD2. CDR3 size: 16 residues. CDR1 and CDR2 from the germline V gene are SGHRS and YFSETQ. The ends lost 1 base at V and 6 bases at J; junction bases unmatched: 7. CDR3 DNA: TGCGCCAGCAGCTTGAAGGAACTAGCGGGAGAGGATACGCAGTATTTT. Translated, it gives CASSLKELAGEDTQYF.

The gene calls are TRBV29-1 and TRBJ2-3; 8 nucleotides agree with TRBD2. This CDR3 region has 14 residues. The V gene end was trimmed by 6 bases and the J gene end by 0 bases; junction bases not matched to a gene: 5. The V gene's germline CDR1 is SQVTM and CDR2 ANQGSEA. Written as DNA, the CDR3 is TGCAGCGTGGGGGTAGCGGGGAGCACAGATACGCAGTATTTT. It translates to CSVGVAGSTDTQYF.